The 18 T cell receptor beta chains given below trace back to one sample, sequenced in a study of T cell changes during pregnancy in multiple sclerosis. Generated by immunoSEQ multiplex PCR, the TCRdb table keeps only in-frame clones and is missing some. The data contain 30,000 to 45,000 clones, around nine tenths of them singletons. The specimen was CD4+ T cells from peripheral blood mononuclear cells, collected in the third trimester of pregnancy. The receptors originated from a female donor with multiple sclerosis, enrolled in a pregnancy study.

The chain combines TRBV27 with TRBJ2-1, with 9 bases fitting TRBD2. Germline V lookup: CDR1 MNHEY, CDR2 SMNVEV (reference sequence). Germline trimming cut 3 bases from V and 6 bases from J; bases unmatched to any gene: 9. CDR3 length: 16 amino acids. CDR3 DNA: TGTGCCAGCAGTTTGCTAGCGGGAAAAACCCTCAATGAGCAGTTCTTC. Its protein product is CASSLLAGKTLNEQFF.

The chain recombines TRBV18 with TRBJ2-2; 11 positions match TRBD2. CDR1 and CDR2 (germline): KGHSH, LQKENI. This CDR3 is built from 18 residues. The V gene end was trimmed by 1 base and the J gene end by 4 bases; junction bases not matched to a gene: 8. The CDR3 reads CASSPQLPLAGATGELFF. The CDR3 DNA reads TGTGCCAGCTCACCACAACTCCCACTAGCGGGAGCCACCGGGGAGCTGTTTTTT.

The rearrangement joins TRBV5-1 to TRBJ2-5, with D possibly being TRBD2 (5 bases). The end of the DNA aligns better with TRBJ2-7, so the J call may be wrong. Germline V lookup: CDR1 SGHRS, CDR2 YFSETQ. The CDR3 totals 14 residues. The CDR3 is CASSPGLRRYEQYF. The DNA for the CDR3 is TGCGCCAGCAGCCCCGGACTGAGACGCTACGAGCAGTACTTC.

The chain joins TRBV6-5 to TRBJ1-2; the D gene is possibly TRBD1 (5 bases). V lost 7 bases, J lost 2 bases, and 11 bases lay in between. Per germline, CDR1 MNHEY and CDR2 SVGAGI. The CDR3 is 13 amino acids. CDR3 sequence: CASKLAGNYGYTF. In DNA, the CDR3 is TGTGCCAGCAAACTAGCAGGGAACTATGGCTACACCTTC.

The chain has TRBV2 and TRBJ2-2; 7 bases agree with TRBD1. Germline assignment: CDR1 SNHLY and CDR2 FYNNEI. V lost 4 bases, J lost 0 bases, and 2 bases stayed unmatched. The CDR3 spans 15 residues. The CDR3 DNA reads TGTGCCAGCAGTGTGGGACAGTCGAACACCGGGGAGCTGTTTTTT. Its translation is CASSVGQSNTGELFF.

The gene calls are TRBV4-3 and TRBJ2-3, with 12 bases lining up with TRBD2. The CDR3 consists of 22 residues. The trim removed 3 bases at V and 6 bases at J, leaving 25 bases unmatched. The V gene's germline CDR1 is LGHNA and CDR2 YSLEER. The CDR3 protein is CASSHRTAPASGRAGITDTQYF. DNA for the CDR3: TGCGCCAGCAGCCATCGGACGGCCCCCGCTAGCGGGAGGGCCGGGATTACTGATACGCAGTATTTT.

The J gene is TRBJ1-1, the V gene TRBV30, with D unresolved. V was trimmed by 4 bases and J by 1 base, leaving 4 bases between them. This CDR3 has 11 residues. CDR1 GTSNPN and CDR2 SVGIG come from the germline V gene (reference sequence). CDR3 nucleotides: TGTGCCTGGACCCGGAACACTGAAGCTTTCTTT. Translating gives CAWTRNTEAFF.

The chain recombines TRBV27 with TRBJ2-3, with 10 nucleotides matching TRBD2. V lost 6 bases to trimming and J lost 6 bases; unmatched junction nucleotides: 15. Germline CDR1 is MNHEY and CDR2 is SMNVEV (reference sequence). The CDR3 has 17 amino acids. CDR3 nucleotides: TGTGCCAGCAGGAGCCTCGGGTCTAGCGGGAGAAAGGATACGCAGTATTTT. Translating gives CASRSLGSSGRKDTQYF.

This clone was observed a handful of times. The chain links TRBV9 to TRBJ1-2, with 8 bases lining up with TRBD1. This CDR3 has 14 residues. V lost 6 bases to trimming and J lost 7 bases; unmatched junction nucleotides: 11. CDR1 and CDR2 (germline): SGDLS, YYNGEE. The CDR3 nucleotides are TGTGCCAGCACCAGACAGGGGATGTTCGGTGGCTACACCTTC. Its protein product is CASTRQGMFGGYTF.

This clone was observed a few times. The V gene is TRBV19, the J gene TRBJ1-5, with D maybe TRBD1 (6 bases). Germline V lookup: CDR1 LNHDA, CDR2 SQIVND (reference sequence). The CDR3 length is 15 residues. V gave up 5 bases and J gave up 7 bases, with 18 bases separating them. Here the CDR3 reads CASSSPGAGGQPQHF. The CDR3 DNA is TGTGCCAGTAGTTCCCCAGGGGCCGGTGGACAGCCCCAGCATTTT.

The chain combines TRBV9 with TRBJ2-5; TRBD1 aligns across 7 bases. V was clipped by 4 bases and J by 3 bases; unmatched bases: 9. The CDR3 extends over 15 amino acids. The germline V gene encodes CDR1 SGDLS and CDR2 YYNGEE. The CDR3 loop is CASSPMTGIEETQYF. The CDR3 region has the DNA TGTGCCAGCAGCCCCATGACAGGGATCGAAGAGACCCAGTACTTC.

The rearrangement links TRBV11-2 to TRBJ1-1, with D maybe TRBD1 (5 bases). The CDR3 sequence is 16 residues long. V lost 3 bases to trimming and J lost 6 bases, with 20 bases between them. Germline CDR1 and CDR2: SGHAT and FQNNGV. The CDR3 DNA is TGTGCCAGCAGCTTCCCCTGGGGGGGAGGTAGGCCTGAAGCTTTCTTT. Residues: CASSFPWGGGRPEAFF.

This chain links TRBV19 with TRBJ2-1, with a tentative D call TRBD1 (6 bases). The CDR3 spans 16 residues. V lost 1 base to trimming and J lost 2 bases, with 12 bases between them. Germline V gene lookup returns CDR1 LNHDA and CDR2 SQIVND (reference sequence). The CDR3 nucleotides are TGTGCCAGTAGTATAGCCGGGACACTGACCTACAATGAGCAGTTCTTC. Protein sequence: CASSIAGTLTYNEQFF.

The V and J genes are TRBV10-3 and TRBJ1-1; 9 bases are shared with TRBD1. The CDR3 is 14 residues long. The germline V gene encodes CDR1 ENHRY and CDR2 SYGVKD. The J segment lost 4 bases and the V segment lost 10 bases, leaving 10 bases of the junction unmatched. Here the CDR3 DNA reads TGTGCCACCTCCACCGGGACAGGGATCACTGAAGCTTTCTTT. It translates to CATSTGTGITEAFF.

The chain links TRBV19 to TRBJ2-1; 11 bases match TRBD2. This CDR3 has 13 amino acids. Unmatched junction bases numbered 3, after V lost 8 bases and J lost 6 bases. Germline values: CDR1 LNHDA, CDR2 SQIVND (reference sequence). This chain's CDR3 is CASSLAGGNEQFF. CDR3 coding DNA: TGTGCCAGTTCCCTAGCGGGAGGCAATGAGCAGTTCTTC.

The rearrangement joins TRBV18 to TRBJ1-1; TRBD1 matches 10 bases. The junction had 5 bases not matched to a gene; V was cut back by 0 bases and J by 4 bases. The germline gives CDR1 KGHSH, CDR2 LQKENI. The CDR3 extends over 16 amino acids. The CDR3 DNA follows: TGTGCCAGCTCACCACCGGGGGACAGGGGTGGCACTGAAGCTTTCTTT. Encoded protein: CASSPPGDRGGTEAFF.

This sequence joins TRBV29-1 and TRBJ1-1, with D possibly matching TRBD1 (6 bases). The CDR3 consists of 16 residues. V was shortened by 7 bases and J by 0 bases, with 21 bases between the two germline ends. Germline CDR1 reads SQVTM; CDR2 reads ANQGSEA. The CDR3 protein is CSGGDSGGRMNTEAFF. The CDR3 DNA reads TGCAGCGGCGGTGACTCGGGGGGCAGAATGAACACTGAAGCTTTCTTT.

The chain has TRBV5-1 and TRBJ2-1; 10 bases align to TRBD2. The germline V gene has CDR1 SGHRS and CDR2 YFSETQ. Trimming took 4 bases from V and 7 from J; bases not matched to a gene: 5. The CDR3 is 14 amino acids. The CDR3 region has the DNA TGCGCCAGCAGCGTACCGGGACTAGCGAATGAGCAGTTCTTC. Translation gives CASSVPGLANEQFF.